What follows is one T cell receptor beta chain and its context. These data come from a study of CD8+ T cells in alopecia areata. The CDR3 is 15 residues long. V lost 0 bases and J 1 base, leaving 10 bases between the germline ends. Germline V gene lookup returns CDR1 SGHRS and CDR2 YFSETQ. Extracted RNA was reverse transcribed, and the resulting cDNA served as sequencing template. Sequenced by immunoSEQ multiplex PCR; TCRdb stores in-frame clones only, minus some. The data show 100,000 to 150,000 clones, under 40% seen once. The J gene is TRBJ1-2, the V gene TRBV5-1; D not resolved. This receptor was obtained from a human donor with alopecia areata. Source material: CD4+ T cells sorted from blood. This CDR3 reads CASSLEVQLNYGYTF. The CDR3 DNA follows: TGCGCCAGCAGCTTGGAGGTACAGCTTAACTATGGCTACACCTTC.